This T cell receptor beta chain is from a study of T cell repertoires in cytomegalovirus infection. Study information: Evidence of both CMV infection and a matching HLA type came from public TCR beta signatures. Study observations and caveats: Dominating the ex vivo response were TCR beta clonotypes that were CMV-specific and HLA-C-restricted.

TCRdb analysed the reads with MiXCR anew, one entry per CDR3 protein. The sample consists of about 190,000 distinct CDR3 sequences, over 25% of them appearing once. Concerning this clonotype itself: Its target is unknown.

This CDR3 spans 12 amino acids. Per germline, CDR1 SGHTA and CDR2 FQGNSA. V was clipped by 6 bases and J by 8 bases, with 13 bases between them. The specimen was PBMCs. This receptor was identified in a human donor in good health (CMV status not recorded). Some clones in this sample may be carry-over from other donors' samples. V usage is TRBV7-2 and J usage is TRBJ1-2; maybe TRBD1 (6 bases). CDR3 DNA: TGTGCCAGCAGTACACAGGGCGCAGGCTACACCTTC. Its translation: CASSTQGAGYTF. Using reference TRBV7-2 and TRBJ1-2 for the parts outside the CDR3, the full variable domain is GAGVSQSPSNKVTEKGKDVELRCDPISGHTALYWYRQSLGQGLEFLIYFQGNSAPDKSGLPSDRFSAERTGGSVSTLTIQRTQQEDSAVYLCASSTQGAGYTFGSGTRLTVV.